This T cell receptor (beta chain) was identified in a study of identical twins. Broader study findings: Within monozygotic twins, out-of-frame TCR alpha sharing was underestimated by the models.

A note on this clonotype: Its antigen is still unknown.

V gave up 5 bases and J gave up 3 bases, with 14 bases separating them. The CDR3 covers 14 residues. From germline, CDR1 is SGHRS and CDR2 YFSETQ. TCRdb reprocessed the 5' RACE reads via MiXCR and lists one record per CDR3 protein. The sample records some 790,000 distinct CDR3 sequences, roughly 18% being singletons. In addition, the sample was reused for a study of T cells expressing NK-cell markers. From that report: One of eight sequenced donors was HCMV-seronegative; the other seven were seropositive. The HCMV specificity of the expanded NKG2C+ T cell clones stayed unresolved.

The sequenced material came from PBMCs. V usage is TRBV5-1 and J usage is TRBJ1-2; D is perhaps TRBD1 (5 bases). The TCR originated in a woman under 30 in good health. CDR3 in amino acids: CASSAGDGDYGYTF. The CDR3 nucleotides read TGCGCCAGCAGTGCCGGGGACGGGGACTATGGCTACACCTTC.